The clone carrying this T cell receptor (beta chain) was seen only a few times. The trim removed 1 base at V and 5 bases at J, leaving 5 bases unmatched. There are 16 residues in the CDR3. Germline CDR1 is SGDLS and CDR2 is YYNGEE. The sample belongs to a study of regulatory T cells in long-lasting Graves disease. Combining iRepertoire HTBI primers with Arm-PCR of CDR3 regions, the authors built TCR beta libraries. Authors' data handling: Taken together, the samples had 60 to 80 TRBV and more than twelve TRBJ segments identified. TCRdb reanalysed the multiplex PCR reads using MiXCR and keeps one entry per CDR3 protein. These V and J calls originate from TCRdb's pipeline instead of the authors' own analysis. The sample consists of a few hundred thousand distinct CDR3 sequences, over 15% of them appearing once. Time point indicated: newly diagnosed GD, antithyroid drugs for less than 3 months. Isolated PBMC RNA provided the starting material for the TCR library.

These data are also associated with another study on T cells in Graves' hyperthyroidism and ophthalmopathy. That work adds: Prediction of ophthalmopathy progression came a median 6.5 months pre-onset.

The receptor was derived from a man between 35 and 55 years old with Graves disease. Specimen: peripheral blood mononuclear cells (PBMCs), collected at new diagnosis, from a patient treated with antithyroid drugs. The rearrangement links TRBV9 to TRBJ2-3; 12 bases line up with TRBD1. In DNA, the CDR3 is TGTGCCAGCAGCGTATCCGGGACAGGGGGCGTAGATACGCAGTATTTT. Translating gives CASSVSGTGGVDTQYF.